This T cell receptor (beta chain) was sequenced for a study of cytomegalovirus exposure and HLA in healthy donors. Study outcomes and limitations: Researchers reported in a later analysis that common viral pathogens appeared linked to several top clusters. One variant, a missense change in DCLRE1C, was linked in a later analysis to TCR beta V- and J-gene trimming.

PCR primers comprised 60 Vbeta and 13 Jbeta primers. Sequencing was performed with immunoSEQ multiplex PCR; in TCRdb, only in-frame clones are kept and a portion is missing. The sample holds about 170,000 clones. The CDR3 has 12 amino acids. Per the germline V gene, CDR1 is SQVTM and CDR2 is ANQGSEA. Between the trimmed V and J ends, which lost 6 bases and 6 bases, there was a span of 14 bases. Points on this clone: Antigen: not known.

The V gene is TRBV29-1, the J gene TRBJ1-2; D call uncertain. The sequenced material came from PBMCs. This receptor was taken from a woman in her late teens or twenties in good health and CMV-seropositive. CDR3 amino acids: CSVPRSGHGYTF. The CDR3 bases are TGCAGCGTGCCCCGGAGCGGGCATGGCTACACCTTC.